Given below is one T cell receptor (beta chain) in context. Its antigen is not known. Per the original data handling: Junction-only immunoSEQ sequences carried no quality scores, so filtering differed. TCRdb's copy holds only in-frame clones and misses some; the assay was immunoSEQ multiplex PCR. V and J calls plus clone size are reproduced from that table; the DNA served to infer D and trimming. The data hold about 2 million clones, with roughly 94% observed a single time. This sample is drawn from a study of shared clonotypes between healthy human individuals. Regarding the study as a whole: Generation probabilities of non-shared clonotypes were lower (relative to those shared by all four donors).

The sample was naive CD4+ T cells sorted from blood. Subset described: CD45RA+ positively selected. The receptor was derived from a man aged 18 to 29 in good health.

CDR3 region: CASSQAKGLASGELFF. In DNA form, the CDR3 reads TGTGCCAGCAGCCAAGCAAAGGGACTAGCGAGCGGGGAGCTGTTTTTT. The chain links TRBV7-9 to TRBJ2-2; TRBD2 aligns across 10 bases. In germline, CDR1 is SEHNR, CDR2 FQNEAQ (reference sequence). The V and J ends lost 5 bases and 7 bases, in that order; junction bases with no gene match: 10. The CDR3 is made up of 16 amino acids.